This T cell receptor (beta chain) was sequenced for a study of CD8 T cells in ankylosing spondylitis. Whole-study findings and limits: Some of the motif variants had earlier been found in reactive arthritis patients' fluid and blood. There was reportedly significant enrichment of clones that were disease-linked in matched ankylosing spondylitis synovial fluid. Eight or nine highly homologous variants formed a TCR beta motif that appeared characteristic of ankylosing spondylitis blood.

This clonotype appeared many times. The antigen remains unidentified. An end of the junction differs from the germline gene, which may be a read error. The CDR3 loop spans 13 amino acids. The germline V gene has CDR1 SSHAT and CDR2 FNYEAQ (reference sequence). TCRdb recomputed calls from the 5' RACE reads with MiXCR, one row per CDR3 protein. The sample has more than 300,000 distinct CDR3 sequences; approximately 10% are singletons. The chain recombines TRBV7-7 with TRBJ2-5, with a possible D match to TRBD1 (6 bases). Sample: blood, either unsorted or a sorted T cell fraction (not recorded which). This TCR derives from a female donor with ankylosing spondylitis or in good health (not recorded which). CDR3 sequence reads: CASSFTGLETQYF. In DNA form, the CDR3 reads TGTGCTAGCAGCTTTACAGGGTTGGAGACCCAGTACTTC.